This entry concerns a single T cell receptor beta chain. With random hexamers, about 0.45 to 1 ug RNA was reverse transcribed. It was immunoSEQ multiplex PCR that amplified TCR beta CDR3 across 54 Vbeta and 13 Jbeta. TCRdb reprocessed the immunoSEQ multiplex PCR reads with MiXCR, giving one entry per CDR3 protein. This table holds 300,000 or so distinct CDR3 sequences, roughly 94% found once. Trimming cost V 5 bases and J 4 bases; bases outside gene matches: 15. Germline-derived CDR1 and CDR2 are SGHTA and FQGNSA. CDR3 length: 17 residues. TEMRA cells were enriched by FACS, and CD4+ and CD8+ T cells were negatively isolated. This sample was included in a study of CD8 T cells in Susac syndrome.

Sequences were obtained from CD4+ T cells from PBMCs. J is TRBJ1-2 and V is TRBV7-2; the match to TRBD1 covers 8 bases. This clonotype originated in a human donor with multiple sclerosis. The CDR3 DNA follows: TGTGCCAGCAGCCGCGGACAGGGAAGAGTAGGCGGCTATGGCTACACCTTC. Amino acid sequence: CASSRGQGRVGGYGYTF.